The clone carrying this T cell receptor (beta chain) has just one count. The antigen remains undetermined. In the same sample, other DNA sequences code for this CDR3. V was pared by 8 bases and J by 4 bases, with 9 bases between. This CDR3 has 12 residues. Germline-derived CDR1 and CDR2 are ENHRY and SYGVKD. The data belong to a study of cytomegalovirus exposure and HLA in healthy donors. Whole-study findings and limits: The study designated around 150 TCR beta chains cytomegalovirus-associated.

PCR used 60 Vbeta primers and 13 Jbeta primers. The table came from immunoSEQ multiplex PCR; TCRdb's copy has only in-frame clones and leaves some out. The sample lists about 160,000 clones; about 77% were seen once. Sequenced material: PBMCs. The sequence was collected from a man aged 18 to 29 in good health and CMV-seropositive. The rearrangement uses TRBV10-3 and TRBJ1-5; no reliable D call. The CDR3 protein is CAIGQPNQPQHF. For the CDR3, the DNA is TGTGCCATCGGGCAGCCGAATCAGCCCCAGCATTTT.